This TCR beta chain was found in a study of identifying expanded T cells in peripheral blood. Only in-frame clones appear in the TCRdb table, and some are missing; sequencing was by immunoSEQ multiplex PCR. The repertoire holds about 82,000 clones, about 90% seen once, with 7% to 8.5% in the top ten. For this clone: What it binds is unknown.

Study-level results: Approximately two-week clone count variance significantly increased as total template count grew. Roughly 1.2 clones differed between technical replicates, versus approximately 17 and 20 over time.

The CDR3 is 18 residues long. Healthy donors had no documented immune events, such as infections, while sampled. The receptor's source is a person aged 18 to 75 in good health. Sequencing was carried out using blood. The rearrangement links TRBV12-2 to TRBJ2-1. TRBV12-2 is reported as a pseudogene. The CDR3 loop is CASRPQRGGPSSYNEQFF. Here the CDR3 DNA reads TGTGCAAGTCGCCCTCAAAGGGGCGGGCCGAGCTCCTACAATGAGCAGTTCTTC.